This TCR beta chain appears in the sequencing data of a study of shared clonotypes between healthy human individuals. Many counts were recorded for this clone. Its antigen is not known. At the DNA level, this CDR3 is encoded by other sequences in the same sample as well. Unsorted samples drew genomic DNA from roughly 96 million PBMCs. Assay: immunoSEQ multiplex PCR; the TCRdb copy retains only in-frame clones and omits some. Among fewer than 600,000 clones listed, 75% to 80% were seen once. Study-level points and caveats: Clonotype sharing levels among donors were expected to vary with sequencing depth.

There are 12 residues in the CDR3. V lost 5 bases and J lost 4, with 8 bases in between. In germline, CDR1 is SGHTA, CDR2 FQGNSA. The source is a woman aged 40-49 years in good health. Some clones in this sample may be carry-over from other donors' samples. The chain couples TRBV7-2 to TRBJ1-2; D unclear. The specimen was PBMCs. The CDR3 is CASSRLIYGYTF. The CDR3 coding sequence is TGTGCCAGCAGCCGATTAATCTATGGCTACACCTTC.